This T cell receptor beta chain derives from a study of OX40 agonist ivuxolimab in advanced cancers. For the study at large: The dose-escalation cohort had hepatocellular carcinoma, melanoma, renal cell or head and neck cancer. A partial response was reached by three patients: one with hepatocellular carcinoma and two with cutaneous melanoma.

Here immunoSEQ multiplex PCR was the method, and the copy in TCRdb shows in-frame clones only, minus some. This sample has about 67,000 clones, with roughly 81% found just once. Germline V gene lookup returns CDR1 SNHLY and CDR2 FYNNEI. This CDR3 is built from 15 residues. V lost 6 bases and J 9 bases, leaving 21 bases between the germline ends. This chain links TRBV2 with TRBJ1-3, with no clear D. The starting material was CD4+ or CD8+ T cells sorted from blood, obtained in a trial of the OX40 agonist ivuxolimab. The origin of this receptor is an adult with an advanced solid tumor such as melanoma, head and neck, liver or kidney cancer. The CDR3 region has the DNA TGTGCCAGCAGCAAAGGGTTGTTTGGACGTAGCACCATATATTTT. It codes for CASSKGLFGRSTIYF.